These 31 T cell receptor beta chains came from one sample sequenced in a study of CD8 T cells in Susac syndrome. Random hexamers were used to reverse transcribe roughly 0.5 to 1 ug of RNA. TCRdb passed the immunoSEQ multiplex PCR reads through MiXCR, listing each CDR3 protein once. The sample carries about 140,000 distinct CDR3 sequences, 95% recorded once. Sequencing was done on a sample of CD4+ T cells from PBMCs. These receptors were taken from a human donor with Susac syndrome.

The chain carries TRBV15 and TRBJ1-1, with D uncertain. CDR1 is LNHNV, CDR2 YYDKDF, per germline (reference sequence). The CDR3 is made up of 14 amino acids. Trimming took 8 bases from V and 3 from J, leaving 16 bases between them. CDR3 nucleotides: TGTGCCACCCGATTTCGGGCCGAGGACACTGAAGCTTTCTTT. Encoded protein: CATRFRAEDTEAFF.

The chain joins TRBV28 to TRBJ1-1, with a possible D match to TRBD1 (5 bases). This CDR3 is 14 amino acids long. CDR1 is MDHEN and CDR2 is SYDVKM in the germline V gene. The V end was cut by 6 bases, the J end by 1 base, with 12 bases between. The DNA of the CDR3 is TGTGCCAGCAGAGAGAACAGGAAGAACACTGAAGCTTTCTTT. Translating gives CASRENRKNTEAFF.

The chain has TRBV28 and TRBJ1-2; no clear D gene. Trimming cost V 10 bases and J 3 bases, with 6 bases left between them. CDR3 length equals 10 residues. Germline assignment: CDR1 MDHEN and CDR2 SYDVKM. This chain's CDR3 is CATLYYGYTF. The CDR3 DNA sequence: TGTGCCACCTTATACTATGGCTACACCTTC.

The genes are TRBV18 and TRBJ2-3, with a tentative D call TRBD2 (7 bases). There are 15 residues in the CDR3. Trimming shortened V by 0 bases and J by 6 bases, and 13 bases separated the two germline ends. Germline V gene data show CDR1 as KGHSH and CDR2 as LQKENI. CDR3 region: CASSPPGGRVDTQYF. DNA for the CDR3: TGTGCCAGCTCACCACCGGGGGGGCGCGTGGATACGCAGTATTTT. The full variable domain, with the rest looked up from reference TRBV18 and TRBJ2-3, is NAGVMQNPRHLVRRRGQEARLRCSPMKGHSHVYWYRQLPEEGLKFMVYLQKENIIDESGMPKERFSAEFPKEGPSILRIQQVVRGDSAAYFCASSPPGGRVDTQYFGPGTRLTVL.

The chain links TRBV9 to TRBJ1-1; D ambiguous. The length of the CDR3 is 13 residues. Trimming cost V 4 bases and J 3 bases, with 10 bases left between them. Germline V gene sequence: CDR1 SGDLS, CDR2 YYNGEE. As DNA, the CDR3 is TGTGCCAGCAGCACAGCAGTGGACACTGAAGCTTTCTTT. Its protein product is CASSTAVDTEAFF.

This chain links TRBV2 with TRBJ2-5; possible D gene TRBD2, 5 bases. In germline, CDR1 is SNHLY, CDR2 FYNNEI. V gave up 5 bases and J gave up 4 bases, with 11 bases separating them. This CDR3 contains 13 residues. The CDR3 region is CASSWGEVETQYF. The CDR3 coding sequence is TGTGCCAGCAGTTGGGGAGAGGTAGAGACCCAGTACTTC.

This chain uses TRBV6-6 with TRBJ1-5; TRBD1 matches 8 bases. The CDR3 has 13 amino acids. Germline V lookup: CDR1 MNHNY, CDR2 SVGAGI (reference sequence). The ends lost 10 bases at V and 9 bases at J; junction bases unmatched: 11. The CDR3 region is CATGQGDPPPQHF. The CDR3 DNA reads TGTGCCACCGGACAGGGCGATCCTCCGCCCCAGCATTTT.

V is TRBV30 and J is TRBJ1-1; D is unclear. The CDR3 is made up of 12 amino acids. Per the germline V gene, CDR1 is GTSNPN and CDR2 is SVGIG (reference sequence). Trimming pared 5 bases from V and 0 bases from J, leaving 7 bases between. The CDR3 DNA reads TGTGCCTGGGGGCGGATGAACACTGAAGCTTTCTTT. Translation gives CAWGRMNTEAFF. The variable domain in full, with the rest retrieved from reference TRBV30 and TRBJ1-1, is SQTIHQWPATLVQPVGSPLSLECTVEGTSNPNLYWYRQAAGRGLQLLFYSVGIGQISSEVPQNLSASRPQDRQFILSSKKLLLSDSGFYLCAWGRMNTEAFFGQGTRLTVV.

With regard to this clonotype: A junction boundary mismatches the germline segment, possibly from a read error. The V call is TRBV29-1, the J call TRBJ2-7, with TRBD1 matching 11 bases. CDR1 is SQVTM, CDR2 ANQGSEA, per germline. The CDR3 loop spans 15 amino acids. The DNA of the CDR3 is TGCAGCGTAGAAGGACAGGGGGCAAGGGCCTACGAGCAGTACTTC. Translating gives CSVEGQGARAYEQYF.

V gene TRBV2 combines with J gene TRBJ1-2; TRBD1 matches at 8 bases. Germline trimming cut 6 bases from V and 4 bases from J; bases unmatched to any gene: 7. The V gene's germline CDR1 is SNHLY and CDR2 FYNNEI. CDR3 length: 14 residues. The CDR3 here is CASRRTGTAYGYTF. CDR3 nucleotide sequence: TGTGCCAGCAGAAGGACAGGGACGGCCTATGGCTACACCTTC.

The chain has TRBV6-2 or TRBV6-3 and TRBJ2-5, with TRBD2 matching 14 bases. V trimming: 6 bases; J trimming: 10 bases; junction bases outside the gene matches: 10. The CDR3 is 15 amino acids. Looked up from germline, CDR1 is MNHEY and CDR2 is SVGEGT. Here the CDR3 reads CASRRQPGLAGDQYF. The CDR3 DNA reads TGTGCCAGCAGAAGACAACCGGGACTAGCGGGAGACCAGTACTTC.

The chain uses TRBV29-1 and TRBJ2-4; tentatively, D is TRBD2 (6 bases). The germline CDR1 and CDR2 sequences are SQVTM and ANQGSEA. The CDR3 is 12 amino acids. V gave up 5 bases and J gave up 6 bases, with 11 bases separating them. CDR3 sequence (DNA): TGCAGCGTTTTCCGGAGGGGAAACATTCAGTACTTC. It codes for CSVFRRGNIQYF.

This clonotype occurred a few times. The chain joins TRBV6-1 to TRBJ2-1, with 7 bases identical to TRBD2. The junction had 1 base not matched to a gene; V was cut back by 5 bases and J by 9 bases. The CDR3 runs 11 residues. Germline assignment: CDR1 MNHNS and CDR2 SASEGT. CDR3 in DNA: TGTGCCAGCAGTAGGGAGGGTGAGCAGTTCTTC. Protein sequence: CASSREGEQFF.

V and J are TRBV5-1 and TRBJ2-7; 8 positions agree with TRBD1. Per germline, CDR1 SGHRS and CDR2 YFSETQ. The CDR3 has 16 amino acids. The V and J ends lost 5 bases and 4 bases, in that order; junction bases with no gene match: 14. In DNA form, the CDR3 reads TGCGCCAGCAGGGAGGAATCAGGGGGCTATGGTTACGAGCAGTACTTC. Translating gives CASREESGGYGYEQYF. Drawing the rest from reference TRBV5-1 and TRBJ2-7, the complete variable domain is KAGVTQTPRYLIKTRGQQVTLSCSPISGHRSVSWYQQTPGQGLQFLFEYFSETQRNKGNFPGRFSGRQFSNSRSEMNVSTLELGDSALYLCASREESGGYGYEQYFGPGTRLTVT.

The J gene is TRBJ2-1, the V gene TRBV25-1, with TRBD2 identical over 7 bases. After removal of 4 bases from V and 11 bases from J, the junction contained 2 bases not matched to a gene. The V gene's germline CDR1 is MGHDK and CDR2 SYGVNS. CDR3 size: 11 residues. CDR3 sequence: CASSGREQQFF. For the CDR3, the DNA is TGTGCCAGCAGTGGGCGGGAGCAGCAGTTCTTC.

V and J are TRBV4-1 and TRBJ2-7, with no clear D. Germline CDR1 reads MGHRA; CDR2 reads YSYEKL. This CDR3 is 16 amino acids long. V was cut by 0 bases and J by 1 base, with 13 bases left in between. DNA of the CDR3: TGCGCCAGCAGCCAAGATAGGGTCAGCAGATCCTACGAGCAGTACTTC. Translating gives CASSQDRVSRSYEQYF.

The chain links TRBV23-1 to TRBJ2-7; D gene unclear. TRBV23-1 has ORF status, its function being uncertain. The ends were cut back, 8 bases at V and 1 base at J, with 9 bases in the middle. The CDR3 covers 12 residues. The CDR3 sequence is CASSSASYEQYF. The CDR3 region has the DNA TGCGCCAGCTCCTCAGCTTCCTACGAGCAGTACTTC.

V usage is TRBV12-3 or TRBV12-4 and J usage is TRBJ1-2; the D gene is possibly TRBD1 (6 bases). The CDR3 is 15 amino acids. Trimming pared 5 bases from V and 5 bases from J, leaving 18 bases between. The CDR3 DNA is TGTGCCAGCAGTCCCGTCGACGGGACACCATATGGCTACACCTTC. Encoded protein: CASSPVDGTPYGYTF.

The chain couples TRBV7-9 to TRBJ2-5; possibly TRBD2 for D (5 bases). The CDR3 covers 14 residues. With 5 bases removed from V and 2 bases from J, the gap between germline ends came to 12 bases. CDR1 is SEHNR and CDR2 is FQNEAQ in the germline V gene (reference sequence). The CDR3 sequence is CASSETMWQETQYF. Here the CDR3 DNA reads TGTGCCAGCAGCGAGACTATGTGGCAAGAGACCCAGTACTTC.

V and J are TRBV3-1 and TRBJ2-1, with 9 bases fitting TRBD2. J lost 14 bases, V lost 1 base, and 15 bases had no gene match. The CDR3 covers 16 residues. CDR1 is LGHDT, CDR2 YNNKEL, per germline (reference sequence). The CDR3 DNA reads TGTGCCAGCAGCCAAGTTTCCAGCGGGGGGCACACGAAAAAGTTCTTC. It yields the protein CASSQVSSGGHTKKFF.

Comment on this clonotype: One end of the junction varies from germline; a read error may be responsible. The V and J genes are TRBV28 and TRBJ1-5; D call uncertain. The CDR3 sequence is 12 residues long. From germline, CDR1 is MDHEN and CDR2 SYDVKM. The CDR3 DNA sequence: TGTGCCACCAGTGAAACCAATCAGCCCCAGCATTTT. As protein: CATSETNQPQHF.

The chain links TRBV18 to TRBJ2-7; the match to TRBD1 covers 11 bases. This CDR3 is built from 15 residues. Germline V lookup: CDR1 KGHSH, CDR2 LQKENI. V dropped 3 bases and J dropped 0; count of bases not matched to a gene: 1. CDR3 sequence: CASSPGTGGSYEQYF. CDR3 sequence (DNA): TGTGCCAGCTCACCTGGGACAGGGGGCTCCTACGAGCAGTACTTC.

V gene TRBV5-4 combines with J gene TRBJ2-7, with 7 bases lining up with TRBD1. CDR1 and CDR2 (germline): SGHNT, YYREEE (reference sequence). The CDR3 sequence is 15 residues long. V lost 4 bases, J lost 6 bases, and 13 bases stayed unmatched. The CDR3 protein is CASSPLSTGYPEQYF. The CDR3, as DNA: TGTGCCAGCAGCCCCCTCTCGACAGGGTATCCCGAGCAGTACTTC.

V and J are TRBV11-1 and TRBJ2-2; possibly TRBD1 for D (5 bases). V dropped 10 bases and J dropped 3 bases, with 9 bases sitting between them. This CDR3 comprises 12 residues. Germline V gene data show CDR1 as SGHAT and CDR2 as FQDESV (reference sequence). The CDR3 region has the DNA TGTGCCAACAAAGGGGACACCGGGGAGCTGTTTTTT. This translates into CANKGDTGELFF. The full variable domain, its missing parts supplied by reference TRBV11-1 and TRBJ2-2, is EAEVAQSPRYKITEKSQAVAFWCDPISGHATLYWYRQILGQGPELLVQFQDESVVDDSQLPKDRFSAERLKGVDSTLKIQPAELGDSAMYLCANKGDTGELFFGEGSRLTVL.

J is TRBJ2-1 and V is TRBV12-3 or TRBV12-4, with 8 bases identical to TRBD2. The CDR3 contains 17 residues. J gave up 0 bases and V 2 bases, and 6 bases lay outside the gene matches. DNA of the CDR3: TGTGCCAGCAGTTTAAGGGTAGCGGGGAGCTCCTACAATGAGCAGTTCTTC. Translated, it gives CASSLRVAGSSYNEQFF.

The genes are TRBV29-1 and TRBJ1-2; 8 positions match TRBD1. CDR3 size: 13 residues. V was pared by 4 bases and J by 7 bases, with 8 bases of the junction left unmatched. Per germline, CDR1 SQVTM and CDR2 ANQGSEA. The CDR3 nucleotides are TGCAGCGTTGCTGTACAGGGGGGGAGTGGCTACACCTTC. Translating gives CSVAVQGGSGYTF.

The rearrangement links TRBV18 to TRBJ1-3; 10 positions agree with TRBD1. The length of the CDR3 is 16 residues. Germline V gene sequence: CDR1 KGHSH, CDR2 LQKENI. V shed 6 bases, J shed 3 bases, and the junction held 8 bases outside the gene matches. CDR3 region: CASSQRQGADGNTIYF. In DNA, the CDR3 is TGTGCCAGCTCCCAAAGACAGGGGGCAGATGGAAACACCATATATTTT.

The chain couples TRBV10-3 to TRBJ2-5; D is unclear. CDR1 is ENHRY and CDR2 is SYGVKD in the germline V gene. V lost 0 bases, J lost 5 bases, and 10 bases lay in between. The CDR3 covers 14 residues. In nucleotides, the CDR3 is TGTGCCATCAGTGAGTCAAAACAAAAGGAGACCCAGTACTTC. It specifies CAISESKQKETQYF.

V usage is TRBV12-3 or TRBV12-4 and J usage is TRBJ2-7; 9 bases are shared with TRBD2. The CDR3 covers 15 residues. J lost 1 base, V lost 5 bases, and 6 bases had no gene match. CDR3 loop: CASSQRTSVSYEQYF. CDR3 bases: TGTGCCAGCAGTCAAAGGACTAGCGTTTCCTACGAGCAGTACTTC.

The chain recombines TRBV20-1 with TRBJ2-5; D not certain. The CDR3 loop spans 12 amino acids. V lost 0 bases and J lost 10, with 12 bases in between. The germline CDR1 and CDR2 sequences are DFQATT and SNEGSKA (reference sequence). CDR3 loop: CSARDLLSLQYF. The CDR3 bases are TGCAGTGCTAGAGATTTATTGTCCCTCCAGTACTTC.

The chain couples TRBV6-2 or TRBV6-3 to TRBJ2-3, with D possibly TRBD2 on 5 matching bases. The CDR3 covers 16 residues. CDR1 is MNHEY, CDR2 SVGEGT, per germline. Trimming removed 0 bases at V and 3 bases at J, with 13 bases between. The CDR3 loop reads CASSYSGLRGTDTQYF. The CDR3 coding sequence is TGTGCCAGCAGTTACTCAGGGTTACGGGGTACAGATACGCAGTATTTT.